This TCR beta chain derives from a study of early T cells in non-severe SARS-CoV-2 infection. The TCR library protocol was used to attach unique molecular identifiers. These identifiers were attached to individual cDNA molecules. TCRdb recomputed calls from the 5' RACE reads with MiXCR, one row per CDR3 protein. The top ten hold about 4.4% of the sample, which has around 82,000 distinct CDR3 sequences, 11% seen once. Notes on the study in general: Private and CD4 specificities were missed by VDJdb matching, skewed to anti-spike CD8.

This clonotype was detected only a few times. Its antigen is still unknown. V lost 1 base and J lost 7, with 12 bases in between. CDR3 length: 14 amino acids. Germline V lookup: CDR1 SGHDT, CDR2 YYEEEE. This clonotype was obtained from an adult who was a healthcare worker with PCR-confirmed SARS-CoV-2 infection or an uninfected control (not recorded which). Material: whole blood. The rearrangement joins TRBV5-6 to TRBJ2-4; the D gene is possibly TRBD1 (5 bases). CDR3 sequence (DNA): TGTGCCAGCAGCTTGTACAGGTCACCCAACATTCAGTACTTC. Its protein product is CASSLYRSPNIQYF.